One sample yielded the 17 T cell receptor beta chains listed below, sequenced in a study of T cell repertoires in cytomegalovirus infection. TCRdb reprocessed the reads via MiXCR and lists one record per CDR3 protein. This sample has around 750,000 distinct CDR3 sequences, with approximately 30% found just once. Antigens for these TCRs are unknown. Sequenced material: cultured CD8+ T cells from PBMCs, taken from culture after CMV antigen stimulation. The source of these receptors is a human donor in good health (CMV status not recorded). Some clones in this sample may be carry-over from other donors' samples.

V usage is TRBV27 and J usage is TRBJ2-2; D is unclear. Germline values: CDR1 MNHEY, CDR2 SMNVEV (reference sequence). Trimming stripped 10 bases from V and 6 bases from J, with 12 bases between. This CDR3 has 12 residues. The CDR3 sequence is CATFRPPGELFF. For the CDR3, the DNA is TGTGCCACCTTCCGACCCCCCGGGGAGCTGTTTTTT.

The chain carries TRBV5-1 and TRBJ2-7; D possibly corresponds to TRBD1 (6 bases). V was shortened by 3 bases and J by 1 base, with 14 bases between the two germline ends. The CDR3 is 15 residues long. The germline CDR1 and CDR2 sequences are SGHRS and YFSETQ. The CDR3 here is CASSYEDRPSYEQYF. The CDR3 region has the DNA TGCGCCAGCAGCTACGAGGACAGACCATCCTACGAGCAGTACTTC.

This clonotype was seen a few times. The J gene is TRBJ1-6, the V gene TRBV4-1; a possible D gene is TRBD1 (5 bases). The germline CDR1 and CDR2 sequences are MGHRA and YSYEKL. V was clipped by 4 bases and J by 0 bases, with 10 bases between them. The CDR3 sequence is 16 residues long. The CDR3 region has the DNA TGCGCCAGCAGCCCCACGGGGCGCTCCTATAATTCACCCCTCCACTTT. It encodes CASSPTGRSYNSPLHF.

The chain is built from TRBV11-1 and TRBJ2-1, with 10 bases aligning to TRBD2. Germline V CDR1 and CDR2: SGHAT, FQDESV (reference sequence). This CDR3 region has 15 residues. Losses at the gene ends were 6 bases for V and 4 bases for J; bases not matched to a gene: 6. The CDR3 reads CASRSSGGLYNEQFF. The DNA of the CDR3 is TGTGCCAGCAGATCTAGCGGGGGCCTTTACAATGAGCAGTTCTTC. Together with reference TRBV11-1 and TRBJ2-1, the CDR3 gives the full variable domain: EAEVAQSPRYKITEKSQAVAFWCDPISGHATLYWYRQILGQGPELLVQFQDESVVDDSQLPKDRFSAERLKGVDSTLKIQPAELGDSAMYLCASRSSGGLYNEQFFGPGTRLTVL.

This clonotype occurred a few times. This chain connects TRBV6-2 or TRBV6-3 to TRBJ2-1, with TRBD2 matching over 7 bases. V lost 6 bases to trimming and J lost 8 bases; unmatched junction nucleotides: 4. Germline lookup yields CDR1 MNHEY and CDR2 SVGEGT. The CDR3 covers 12 residues. The CDR3 region is CASRTSWDEQFF. CDR3 coding DNA: TGTGCCAGCAGGACTAGCTGGGATGAGCAGTTCTTC.

In its sample, this clonotype was seen many times. J is TRBJ2-3 and V is TRBV6-1; 8 nucleotides align to TRBD1. From germline, CDR1 is MNHNS and CDR2 SASEGT. CDR3 length: 16 amino acids. V dropped 1 base and J dropped 5; count of bases not matched to a gene: 8. As DNA, the CDR3 is TGTGCCAGCAGTGAAGAGGACACAACAGGGGGAGATACGCAGTATTTT. It codes for CASSEEDTTGGDTQYF.

The chain is built from TRBV7-9 and TRBJ1-5; D remains unclear. Trimming cost V 4 bases and J 6 bases, with 10 bases left between them. CDR1 is SEHNR, CDR2 FQNEAQ, per germline (reference sequence). This CDR3 comprises 13 residues. CDR3 bases: TGTGCCAGCAGCTCTGGACGGCGTCAGCCCCAGCATTTT. Its protein is CASSSGRRQPQHF.

The V and J genes are TRBV6-2 or TRBV6-3 and TRBJ1-2; 9 positions match TRBD1. Germline-derived CDR1 and CDR2 are MNHEY and SVGEGT. This CDR3 is 13 amino acids long. The junction had 6 bases not matched to a gene; V was cut back by 9 bases and J by 4 bases. In DNA, the CDR3 is TGTGCCAGTGGACAGGGGATATTCTATGGCTACACCTTC. Protein: CASGQGIFYGYTF.

CDR3 sequence: CASSSQSYEQYF. CDR3 coding DNA: TGTGCCAGCAGTTCACAGAGCTACGAGCAGTACTTC. The V and J genes are TRBV12-3 or TRBV12-4 and TRBJ2-7; no firm D call. The CDR3 length is 12 residues. V was trimmed by 4 bases and J by 3 bases, leaving 7 bases between them.

This clonotype was seen at least ten times. The rearrangement uses TRBV4-2 and TRBJ2-1; D may be TRBD2 (6 bases). This CDR3 has 15 amino acids. Germline-derived CDR1 and CDR2 are LGHNA and YNFKEQ. Trimming removed 0 bases from V and 5 bases from J, with 11 bases in between. CDR3 sequence: CASSQELAANNEQFF. The CDR3 nucleotides read TGTGCCAGCAGCCAAGAACTAGCAGCTAACAATGAGCAGTTCTTC.

The chain employs TRBV4-3 and TRBJ2-5; no firm D call. V was shortened by 0 bases and J by 7 bases, with 21 bases between the two germline ends. The CDR3 spans 17 residues. Germline assignment: CDR1 LGHNA and CDR2 YSLEER. The CDR3 nucleotides read TGCGCCAGCAGCCAAGATAAAAGACTGGCGGCCCAGTCGACCCAGTACTTC. Translation gives CASSQDKRLAAQSTQYF.

This clonotype appeared a few times. The V gene is TRBV4-1, the J gene TRBJ2-1; 16 nucleotides agree with TRBD2. J was trimmed by 6 bases and V by 4 bases; bases with no gene match: 21. CDR3 length: 22 residues. CDR1 is MGHRA and CDR2 is YSYEKL in the germline V gene. DNA for the CDR3: TGCGCCAGCAGCCCTGACTTCGGCGGGACTAGCGGGGGGGCTAGACGATTCAATGAGCAGTTCTTC. The encoded protein is CASSPDFGGTSGGARRFNEQFF.

This clonotype showed up many times. This rearrangement joins TRBV7-8 to TRBJ1-1; D might be TRBD1 (5 bases). The V gene lost 0 bases and the J gene lost 4 bases, with 9 bases spanning the gap. CDR3 size: 14 residues. In germline, CDR1 is SGHVS, CDR2 FQNEAQ. The CDR3 bases are TGTGCCAGCAGCTTAGCCGGGAGGGGCACTGAAGCTTTCTTT. It is translated as CASSLAGRGTEAFF.

The chain joins TRBV4-3 to TRBJ2-5, with no clear D. CDR3 length equals 14 residues. V was cut by 5 bases and J by 0 bases, with 10 bases left in between. The V gene's germline CDR1 is LGHNA and CDR2 YSLEER. In nucleotides, the CDR3 is TGCGCCAGCAGCTTGTACCGGTACCAAGAGACCCAGTACTTC. It codes for CASSLYRYQETQYF.

This clonotype has just a few counts. CDR3 sequence reads: CASSATVLDTEAFF. The CDR3 coding sequence is TGTGCCAGCAGTGCGACAGTTCTCGACACTGAAGCTTTCTTT. The chain joins TRBV12-3 or TRBV12-4 to TRBJ1-1; a possible D gene is TRBD1 (5 bases). V lost 5 bases, J lost 3 bases, and 13 bases lay in between. The CDR3 is 14 amino acids.

This clonotype has a single count. V and J are TRBV12-3 or TRBV12-4 and TRBJ1-4, with a tentative D call TRBD1 (5 bases). There are 13 residues in the CDR3. Deletions cut 7 bases from V and 6 bases from J, with 12 bases between. The CDR3 sequence is CASMHKGHEKLFF. In DNA form, the CDR3 reads TGTGCCAGCATGCACAAGGGGCATGAAAAACTGTTTTTT.

The chain is built from TRBV7-6 and TRBJ2-5, with no clear D. The CDR3 is 17 residues long. CDR1 and CDR2 from the germline V gene are SGHVS and FNYEAQ. V lost 0 bases to trimming and J lost 5 bases, with 19 bases between them. CDR3 in DNA: TGTGCCAGCAGCTTAGCAGTCTCGAAGATGGGTTCGGAGACCCAGTACTTC. Translated, it gives CASSLAVSKMGSETQYF.